The T cell receptor (beta chain) described here comes from a study of T cells in Graves' hyperthyroidism and ophthalmopathy. Germline values: CDR1 LNHDA, CDR2 SQIVND (reference sequence). Deletions cut 2 bases from V and 5 bases from J, with 13 bases between. This CDR3 has 14 residues. Blood was sampled at initial diagnosis of hyperthyroidism, prior to onset of any ophthalmopathy symptoms. It was less than 13 ml of fresh peripheral blood that supplied the PBMCs. TCR beta CDR3 sequences were amplified from RNA transcripts. Using the HTBI primer set, a first-round RT-PCR was run on the TCR CDR3. TCRdb fed the multiplex PCR reads into MiXCR, producing one record per CDR3 protein. The sample holds hundreds of thousands of distinct CDR3 sequences, about 25% seen once. This clonotype showed up many times. Its antigen is not identified. Findings of the study overall: Most thyroid clonotypes expanded above 0.001 were also detected in blood.

The sample consisted of blood. This clonotype originated in a man aged 35 to 55 with Graves' hyperthyroidism that later progressed to Graves' ophthalmopathy. The V gene is TRBV19, the J gene TRBJ2-7; possibly TRBD1 for D (6 bases). This chain's CDR3 is CASSILSGENEQYF. The CDR3 DNA follows: TGTGCCAGTAGTATACTATCAGGGGAGAACGAGCAGTACTTC.